Following are 10 T cell receptor beta chains from one sample sequenced in a study of human T cells and chemical hapten exposure. TCRdb re-called the RACE reads with MiXCR, one entry per CDR3 protein. Of 80,000 to 95,000 distinct CDR3 sequences in the sample, roughly 11% are singletons; the top ten hold roughly 2.3%. Time point of the sample: patch test 2, 6 weeks after DPC sensitization. The treatment was: therapeutic diphenylcyclopropenone sensitization with weekly scalp DPC. The specimen was whole blood, collected in connection with sensitization to the hapten diphenylcyclopropenone (DPC). Source of these receptors: a man aged 40-55 years with alopecia areata. Some clones in this sample may be carry-over from other donors' samples.

J is TRBJ1-2 and V is TRBV7-2, with TRBD1 identical over 7 bases. This CDR3 region has 14 residues. Trimming removed 5 bases from V and 2 bases from J; junction bases left unmatched: 5. Germline CDR1 reads SGHTA; CDR2 reads FQGNSA. This chain's CDR3 is CASSMRGRNYGYTF. The CDR3 region has the DNA TGTGCCAGCAGCATGAGGGGGCGGAACTATGGCTACACCTTC.

The chain combines TRBV5-4 with TRBJ2-3; the D is unclear. V was shortened by 1 base and J by 5 bases, with 8 bases between the two germline ends. CDR1 is SGHNT, CDR2 YYREEE, per germline (reference sequence). This CDR3 spans 13 amino acids. CDR3 coding DNA: TGTGCCAGCAGCTTGTGGTTTGAAGATACGCAGTATTTT. It encodes CASSLWFEDTQYF.

The V call is TRBV9, the J call TRBJ1-1; the match to TRBD1 covers 7 bases. The germline V gene encodes CDR1 SGDLS and CDR2 YYNGEE. The CDR3 is 16 amino acids. V was pared by 1 base and J by 5 bases, with 11 bases of the junction left unmatched. Here the CDR3 DNA reads TGTGCCAGCAGCGTACCCCGACAGGGAGGGGAAACTGAAGCTTTCTTT. It is translated as CASSVPRQGGETEAFF.

This clonotype was seen more than once but under ten times. CDR3 nucleotide sequence: TGCAGCGTTGAACGAGGGGCAGCAGATACGCAGTATTTT. Translation gives CSVERGAADTQYF. V usage is TRBV29-1 and J usage is TRBJ2-3; D tentatively fits TRBD1 or TRBD2 (5 bases each). Trimming took off 2 bases at V and 4 bases at J, with 10 bases between the two ends. CDR3 length: 13 residues. Germline V CDR1 and CDR2: SQVTM, ANQGSEA.

This clonotype was seen more than once but under ten times. The rearrangement links TRBV18 to TRBJ2-3; D is tentatively TRBD1 or TRBD2 (5 bases each). Trimming left V 2 bases short and J 2 bases short, with 17 bases between. There are 17 residues in the CDR3. Germline assignment: CDR1 KGHSH and CDR2 LQKENI. CDR3 nucleotides: TGTGCCAGCTCACCAGGAGTGGGGCCGGGATACACAGATACGCAGTATTTT. Protein sequence: CASSPGVGPGYTDTQYF.

This clonotype was seen at least ten times. The J gene is TRBJ2-7, the V gene TRBV18, with 9 bases fitting TRBD2. The V segment lost 4 bases and the J segment 7 bases; nucleotides outside the gene matches: 11. Per the germline V gene, CDR1 is KGHSH and CDR2 is LQKENI. The CDR3 is 15 residues long. CDR3 DNA: TGTGCCAGCTCACTCTTCGCGGGAGGGGACGCGGAGCAGTACGTC. Translating it yields CASSLFAGGDAEQYV.

The chain joins TRBV27 to TRBJ1-1; weak D call: TRBD1 (5 bases). Germline V gives CDR1 MNHEY, CDR2 SMNVEV (reference sequence). The ends were cut back, 2 bases at V and 5 bases at J, with 18 bases in the middle. This CDR3 comprises 16 residues. CDR3 DNA sequence: TGTGCCAGCAGTTTAAGGTCCGCCGGGGGTGTTACTGAAGCTTTCTTT. Translation: CASSLRSAGGVTEAFF.

This clonotype has ten or more counts. The chain uses TRBV11-2 and TRBJ2-5; maybe TRBD2 (6 bases). This CDR3 spans 16 amino acids. The V gene lost 2 bases and the J gene lost 4 bases, with 17 bases spanning the gap. CDR1 and CDR2 (germline): SGHAT, FQNNGV. The chain's CDR3 is CASSLLTGGEGETQYF. The CDR3, as DNA: TGTGCCAGCAGCTTATTAACAGGCGGGGAAGGAGAGACCCAGTACTTC.

This clonotype was seen many times. The genes are TRBV5-5 and TRBJ2-7, with unresolved D. This CDR3 is 14 amino acids long. Per germline, CDR1 SGHKS and CDR2 YYEKEE (reference sequence). Trimming cost V 1 base and J 7 bases, with 15 bases left between them. The CDR3: CASSLHGSPREQYV. The CDR3 region has the DNA TGTGCCAGCAGCTTGCACGGTAGCCCGCGAGAGCAGTACGTC.

This clonotype has only a few counts. The chain employs TRBV29-1 and TRBJ1-2, with unresolved D. This CDR3 region has 14 residues. Germline V CDR1 and CDR2: SQVTM, ANQGSEA. V shed 2 bases and J shed 0 bases, with 10 bases lying between them. Written as DNA, the CDR3 is TGCAGCGTTGAAAGTGGGTTTTCTAACTATGGCTACACCTTC. Translated, it gives CSVESGFSNYGYTF.